Each of the 27 T cell receptor beta chains below was sequenced from the same sample in a study of graft-versus-host responses after intestinal transplantation (dated by TCRdb to the early 2020s). No antigen has been assigned to these receptors. Receptor amplification or capture employed the immunoSEQ multiplex PCR assay. TCRdb mirrors the immuneACCESS table, restricted to in-frame sequences. Some clones are absent from its copies; in checked studies, under half trace to an unresolved V gene, and the reason for the others is unknown. In all, the sample holds roughly 89,000 clones, and 92% of those were seen once. The leading ten clones occupy around 0.17% of the sample. The intended sense of this specimen's time point label: cells obtained before transplantation from donor or recipient. Sequenced material: unstimulated CD4+ T cells sorted from spleen or lymph node cells, taken before intestinal transplant. These receptors were collected from a human donor who received an intestinal transplant.

The gene calls are TRBV6-1 and TRBJ2-1, with D perhaps matching TRBD1 (6 bases). The CDR3 is made up of 15 amino acids. Trimming took 1 base from V and 4 from J, leaving 11 bases between them. The germline V gene encodes CDR1 MNHNS and CDR2 SASEGT. The chain's CDR3 is CASSEGTGLYNEQFF. The CDR3 DNA is TGTGCCAGCAGTGAAGGAACAGGGCTATACAATGAGCAGTTCTTC.

This chain links TRBV10-3 with TRBJ2-1, with 8 nucleotides matching TRBD1. The CDR3 runs to 13 residues. Germline trimming cut 6 bases from V and 6 bases from J; bases unmatched to any gene: 4. Germline CDR1 reads ENHRY; CDR2 reads SYGVKD. The CDR3: CAISLTGANEQFF. In DNA form, the CDR3 reads TGTGCCATCAGCCTGACAGGGGCCAATGAGCAGTTCTTC.

The genes are TRBV2 and TRBJ1-5, with D possibly matching TRBD1 (6 bases). The germline CDR1 and CDR2 sequences are SNHLY and FYNNEI. This CDR3 has 17 residues. Trimming removed 5 bases at V and 3 bases at J, with 20 bases between. CDR3 bases: TGTGCCAGCAGTAACCACGACCGGGGACACCCCAATCAGCCCCAGCATTTT. Its translation: CASSNHDRGHPNQPQHF.

Only a few counts were recorded for this clone. The chain has TRBV5-6 and TRBJ1-1; 7 bases fit TRBD1. V lost 5 bases to trimming and J lost 1 base; unmatched junction nucleotides: 8. The CDR3 is made up of 15 amino acids. Germline V CDR1 and CDR2: SGHDT, YYEEEE. The CDR3 nucleotides are TGTGCCAGCAGTCCTACGACAGGGCGGAACACTGAAGCTTTCTTT. Translating it yields CASSPTTGRNTEAFF.

The gene calls are TRBV7-2 and TRBJ1-6; TRBD1 aligns across 8 bases. Per the germline V gene, CDR1 is SGHTA and CDR2 is FQGNSA. The CDR3 has 15 amino acids. V gave up 4 bases and J gave up 5 bases; unmatched junction bases: 4. The CDR3 reads CASSSKTGDNSPLHF. DNA of the CDR3: TGTGCCAGCAGCTCCAAGACAGGGGATAATTCACCCCTCCACTTT.

This clone turned up a few times. This sequence joins TRBV4-2 and TRBJ1-2, with 8 positions matching TRBD1. Germline CDR1 and CDR2: LGHNA and YNFKEQ. This CDR3 region has 16 residues. Trimming took 1 base from V and 0 from J; bases not matched to a gene: 4. CDR3 region: CASSQATGDTNYGYTF. The CDR3 nucleotides are TGTGCCAGCAGCCAAGCGACAGGGGATACTAACTATGGCTACACCTTC.

CDR3 bases: TGTGCCAGCAATTTCGGGCCCCAAAGGGGAGATACGCAGTATTTT. Translated, it gives CASNFGPQRGDTQYF. This chain connects TRBV2 to TRBJ2-3; D is perhaps TRBD1 (5 bases). This CDR3 region has 15 residues. The V gene lost 7 bases and the J gene lost 5 bases, with 19 bases spanning the gap. CDR1 and CDR2 from the germline V gene are SNHLY and FYNNEI.

In DNA, the CDR3 is TGTGCCAGCAGGGACAGGGTGAACTACGAGCAGTACTTC. Its protein product is CASRDRVNYEQYF. V is TRBV2 and J is TRBJ2-7; 8 positions agree with TRBD1. V shed 6 bases and J 3 bases; nucleotides not matched to a gene: 4. The CDR3 loop spans 13 amino acids. Germline CDR1 is SNHLY and CDR2 is FYNNEI.

This clone appeared a single time. The J gene is TRBJ1-5, the V gene TRBV5-4; D remains unclear. Trimming took off 0 bases at V and 2 bases at J, with 6 bases between the two ends. Germline V gives CDR1 SGHNT, CDR2 YYREEE (reference sequence). The CDR3 is made up of 14 amino acids. CDR3 protein: CASSLDGGNQPQHF. The CDR3 region has the DNA TGTGCCAGCAGCTTGGACGGGGGCAATCAGCCCCAGCATTTT.

CDR3 sequence (DNA): TGTGCCAGCAGCGTATTGGGGACAGGGACATACAATGAGCAGTTCTTC. Amino acids: CASSVLGTGTYNEQFF. V gene TRBV9 combines with J gene TRBJ2-1, with 9 nucleotides matching TRBD1. In germline, CDR1 is SGDLS, CDR2 YYNGEE. V shed 1 base and J 4 bases; nucleotides not matched to a gene: 6. The CDR3 runs 16 residues.

The chain uses TRBV9 and TRBJ2-5; 8 positions match TRBD1. There are 14 residues in the CDR3. Germline CDR1 reads SGDLS; CDR2 reads YYNGEE. V gave up 1 base and J gave up 5 bases; unmatched junction bases: 4. In DNA form, the CDR3 reads TGTGCCAGCAGCGTATTCCAGGGGGCCGAGACCCAGTACTTC. Translation gives CASSVFQGAETQYF. The full variable domain, with the rest looked up from reference TRBV9 and TRBJ2-5, is DSGVTQTPKHLITATGQRVTLRCSPRSGDLSVYWYQQSLDQGLQFLIQYYNGEERAKGNILERFSAQQFPDLHSELNLSSLELGDSALYFCASSVFQGAETQYFGPGTRLLVL.

The count of this clone is one. V usage is TRBV9 and J usage is TRBJ1-1; D is unresolved. Trimming took off 6 bases at V and 0 bases at J, with 12 bases between the two ends. The germline V gene encodes CDR1 SGDLS and CDR2 YYNGEE. The CDR3 sequence is 14 residues long. The CDR3: CASTKTGLNTEAFF. The DNA for the CDR3 is TGTGCCAGCACCAAAACTGGTCTGAACACTGAAGCTTTCTTT. Full variable domain (remainder filled in from reference TRBV9 and TRBJ1-1): DSGVTQTPKHLITATGQRVTLRCSPRSGDLSVYWYQQSLDQGLQFLIQYYNGEERAKGNILERFSAQQFPDLHSELNLSSLELGDSALYFCASTKTGLNTEAFFGQGTRLTVV.

J is TRBJ2-3 and V is TRBV11-3; D remains ambiguous. This CDR3 is 13 amino acids long. CDR1 is SGHNT and CDR2 is YENEEA in the germline V gene. V lost 4 bases, J lost 4 bases, and 9 bases lay in between. CDR3 coding DNA: TGTGCCAGCAGCTCAAAAGCTGCAGATACGCAGTATTTT. This sequence encodes CASSSKAADTQYF.

V gene TRBV29-1 combines with J gene TRBJ2-7; weak D call: TRBD1 (5 bases). The V gene's germline CDR1 is SQVTM and CDR2 ANQGSEA. V gave up 3 bases and J gave up 6 bases, with 6 bases separating them. The CDR3 is 10 residues long. The CDR3 DNA sequence: TGCAGCGTTGATACAGGCGAGCAGTACTTC. Translated: CSVDTGEQYF.

The rearrangement uses TRBV4-3 and TRBJ1-1; D gene ambiguous. The CDR3 runs to 15 residues. Germline V lookup: CDR1 LGHNA, CDR2 YSLEER. V dropped 0 bases and J dropped 1 base, with 9 bases sitting between them. The CDR3 coding sequence is TGCGCCAGCAGCCAAGAATCGGGAGCGAACACTGAAGCTTTCTTT. This encodes CASSQESGANTEAFF.

The V and J genes are TRBV6-1 and TRBJ2-7, with 7 bases identical to TRBD2. V shed 4 bases, J shed 0 bases, and the junction held 3 bases outside the gene matches. This CDR3 region has 14 residues. The V gene's germline CDR1 is MNHNS and CDR2 SASEGT. CDR3 in amino acids: CASSVGGSSYEQYF. CDR3 nucleotide sequence: TGTGCCAGCAGTGTCGGCGGGAGCTCCTACGAGCAGTACTTC.

The chain couples TRBV5-1 to TRBJ2-1, with D perhaps matching TRBD2 (5 bases). Germline CDR1 and CDR2: SGHRS and YFSETQ. Trimming removed 2 bases at V and 6 bases at J, with 12 bases between. CDR3 length: 14 residues. Here the CDR3 reads CASSFGLQTNEQFF. CDR3 DNA: TGCGCCAGCAGCTTCGGACTTCAGACCAATGAGCAGTTCTTC. Using reference TRBV5-1 and TRBJ2-1 for the parts outside the CDR3, the full variable domain is KAGVTQTPRYLIKTRGQQVTLSCSPISGHRSVSWYQQTPGQGLQFLFEYFSETQRNKGNFPGRFSGRQFSNSRSEMNVSTLELGDSALYLCASSFGLQTNEQFFGPGTRLTVL.

In its sample, this clone was seen a few times. This chain joins TRBV7-2 and TRBJ1-6; TRBD1 matches 7 bases. Germline CDR1 is SGHTA and CDR2 is FQGNSA. The CDR3 covers 15 residues. The trim removed 1 base at V and 9 bases at J, leaving 6 bases unmatched. In DNA form, the CDR3 reads TGTGCCAGCAGCTTAGTCACAGGGGCGGGTTCACCCCTCCACTTT. Residues: CASSLVTGAGSPLHF. The variable domain in full, with the rest retrieved from reference TRBV7-2 and TRBJ1-6, is GAGVSQSPSNKVTEKGKDVELRCDPISGHTALYWYRQSLGQGLEFLIYFQGNSAPDKSGLPSDRFSAERTGGSVSTLTIQRTQQEDSAVYLCASSLVTGAGSPLHFGNGTRLTVT.

The chain recombines TRBV19 with TRBJ2-7; 11 bases align to TRBD1. J gave up 0 bases and V 5 bases, and 3 bases lay outside the gene matches. Germline CDR1 and CDR2: LNHDA and SQIVND (reference sequence). CDR3 length: 15 residues. CDR3 DNA: TGTGCCAGTAGTCGGGGACAGGGGGGCTCCTACGAGCAGTACTTC. Residues: CASSRGQGGSYEQYF.

This chain joins TRBV7-9 and TRBJ2-1; 14 bases match TRBD2. Germline trimming cut 1 base from V and 7 bases from J; bases unmatched to any gene: 0. The CDR3 totals 15 residues. Germline assignment: CDR1 SEHNR and CDR2 FQNEAQ (reference sequence). CDR3 loop: CASSLGLAGGNEQFF. The CDR3 coding sequence is TGTGCCAGCAGCTTAGGACTAGCGGGAGGGAATGAGCAGTTCTTC.

The V gene is TRBV11-1, the J gene TRBJ2-7; D is perhaps TRBD2 (5 bases). V lost 4 bases, J lost 2 bases, and 12 bases lay in between. This CDR3 has 14 residues. Germline V gene sequence: CDR1 SGHAT, CDR2 FQDESV (reference sequence). The CDR3 protein is CASSSPGSPYEQYF. In DNA, the CDR3 is TGTGCCAGCAGCTCCCCGGGATCTCCCTACGAGCAGTACTTC.

The DNA for the CDR3 is TGTGCCAGCAGCCAAGATCATGCCGGACAGTATGGCTACACCTTC. It specifies CASSQDHAGQYGYTF. The V gene is TRBV4-2, the J gene TRBJ1-2; D perhaps matches TRBD1 (6 bases). From germline, CDR1 is LGHNA and CDR2 YNFKEQ. The length of the CDR3 is 15 residues. The V gene lost 0 bases and the J gene lost 5 bases, with 13 bases spanning the gap.

This chain joins TRBV19 and TRBJ1-5; 7 nucleotides match TRBD1. The V and J ends lost 1 base and 5 bases, in that order; junction bases with no gene match: 5. CDR3 length equals 15 residues. Per the germline V gene, CDR1 is LNHDA and CDR2 is SQIVND (reference sequence). The CDR3 DNA reads TGTGCCAGTAGTATAGGGACAGGCACGGATCAGCCCCAGCATTTT. Its translation is CASSIGTGTDQPQHF.

The chain couples TRBV28 to TRBJ1-1; 8 bases match TRBD1. V trimming: 6 bases; J trimming: 1 base; junction bases outside the gene matches: 4. This CDR3 has 14 residues. Germline CDR1 reads MDHEN; CDR2 reads SYDVKM. CDR3 DNA: TGTGCCAGCAGCTCGACAGGGGCGAACACTGAAGCTTTCTTT. It translates to CASSSTGANTEAFF.

This chain links TRBV29-1 with TRBJ2-2; 11 bases agree with TRBD1. V dropped 7 bases and J dropped 6; count of bases not matched to a gene: 7. Germline V gene data show CDR1 as SQVTM and CDR2 as ANQGSEA. The CDR3 length is 14 residues. CDR3 coding DNA: TGCAGCGCCGGTCCGGGACAGGGGGCCGGGGAGCTGTTTTTT. Its protein product is CSAGPGQGAGELFF.

On this clone itself: Compared with germline, one end of the junction differs, possibly owing to a read error. Other DNA sequences from this sample encode an identical CDR3 as well. This chain uses TRBV5-1 with TRBJ2-5, with D maybe TRBD2 (6 bases). Germline V gene data show CDR1 as SGHRS and CDR2 as YFSETQ. This CDR3 spans 14 amino acids. The CDR3 DNA reads TGCGCCAGCAGCTGGGGACTCCACCAAGAGACTCAGTACTTC. Its protein product is CASSWGLHQETQYF.

The J gene is TRBJ2-6, the V gene TRBV4-1; 7 bases are shared with TRBD1. The germline CDR1 and CDR2 sequences are MGHRA and YSYEKL. The CDR3 length is 18 residues. The V gene end was trimmed by 3 bases and the J gene end by 0 bases; junction bases not matched to a gene: 8. The CDR3 DNA reads as TGCGCCAGCAGCCAGGGACCGGGACAGAGCTCTGGGGCCAACGTCCTGACTTTC. It specifies CASSQGPGQSSGANVLTF.